This T cell receptor beta chain stems from a study of blood T cell repertoires in COVID-19. Overall study context: COVID-19 samples from acute and convalescent phases originated in the United States, Italy and Spain.

Original processing notes: Amplifying reference gene primers gave estimates of nucleated cell counts. Repertoires were generated with immunoSEQ multiplex PCR, while TCRdb's copy carries only in-frame clones and drops some. The V and J calls and clone size are taken from that table; D and trimming were inferred from the DNA. The profile shows a few hundred thousand clones, roughly 84% of them singletons. CDR1 KGHSH and CDR2 LQKENI come from the germline V gene. V was clipped by 5 bases and J by 4 bases, with 9 bases between them. This CDR3 region has 13 residues. Sequencing was carried out using peripheral blood. The chain is built from TRBV18 and TRBJ1-5; D not certain. The source is a woman under 30 with acute or convalescent COVID-19. DNA for the CDR3: TGTGCCAGCTCATCAGCGCGTAATCAGCCCCAGCATTTT. It is translated as CASSSARNQPQHF. The variable domain in full, with the rest retrieved from reference TRBV18 and TRBJ1-5, is NAGVMQNPRHLVRRRGQEARLRCSPMKGHSHVYWYRQLPEEGLKFMVYLQKENIIDESGMPKERFSAEFPKEGPSILRIQQVVRGDSAAYFCASSSARNQPQHFGDGTRLSIL.